The TCR beta chain described here comes from a study of cytomegalovirus exposure and HLA in healthy donors. PCR primers comprised 60 Vbeta and 13 Jbeta primers. Assay used: immunoSEQ multiplex PCR; TCRdb lists only in-frame clones, some missing. The profile shows approximately 190,000 clones, around 86% of them singletons. CDR1 and CDR2 from the germline V gene are MDHEN and SYDVKM. The CDR3 is made up of 19 amino acids. J gave up 5 bases and V 3 bases, and 15 bases lay outside the gene matches. The sequencing input was PBMCs. The sequence came from a man aged 35 to 55 in good health and CMV-seropositive. The chain links TRBV28 to TRBJ1-3; 11 nucleotides agree with TRBD1. CDR3 residues: CASSFLTGTGGKGRNTIYF. The CDR3 region has the DNA TGTGCCAGCAGTTTCCTCACCGGGACAGGGGGAAAAGGGAGAAACACCATATATTTT.